Presented here are 27 T cell receptor beta chains from one specimen sequenced in a study of yellow fever vaccine responses in identical twins. TCRdb analysed the RT-PCR reads with MiXCR anew, one entry per CDR3 protein. This sample has fewer than 35,000 distinct CDR3 sequences, with 60% found just once. This sample comprised T cells from blood (PBMCs), unsorted or a sorted subset (not recorded which), obtained before or after yellow fever vaccination (not recorded which). The receptors come from a woman in her late teens or twenties who received the yellow fever vaccine.

This clonotype was observed a handful of times. The CDR3 sequence: CSAKGPRDTGELFF. The CDR3 DNA reads TGCAGTGCTAAGGGGCCCCGGGACACCGGGGAGCTGTTTTTT. This rearrangement joins TRBV20-1 to TRBJ2-2; D may be TRBD1 (5 bases). The CDR3 is made up of 14 amino acids. The germline V gene encodes CDR1 DFQATT and CDR2 SNEGSKA (reference sequence). V lost 4 bases, J lost 3 bases, and 12 bases lay in between.

V and J are TRBV5-4 and TRBJ2-7; D may match TRBD1 or TRBD2 (5 bases each). The germline gives CDR1 SGHNT, CDR2 YYREEE (reference sequence). CDR3 length equals 14 residues. V lost 0 bases and J 2 bases, leaving 9 bases between the germline ends. The CDR3 protein is CASSLGTGPYEQYV. The CDR3, as DNA: TGTGCCAGCAGCTTGGGAACGGGGCCCTACGAGCAGTACGTC.

This chain uses TRBV2 with TRBJ2-5, with 10 bases aligning to TRBD2. The CDR3 spans 15 residues. V shed 8 bases and J 6 bases; nucleotides not matched to a gene: 12. Germline CDR1 is SNHLY and CDR2 is FYNNEI. For the CDR3, the DNA is TGTGCCAGCTCTAGCGGGAGAGCTCCCCCCCAGACCCAGTACTTC. It encodes CASSSGRAPPQTQYF.

The chain links TRBV9 to TRBJ1-2; D call uncertain. The CDR3 length is 14 residues. V dropped 5 bases and J dropped 4 bases, with 15 bases sitting between them. Germline loops: CDR1 SGDLS, CDR2 YYNGEE. The CDR3 region has the DNA TGTGCCAGCAGTATGTTGGAGTCTTTCTATGGCTACACCTTC. It yields the protein CASSMLESFYGYTF.

The chain employs TRBV28 and TRBJ2-3; D gene unclear. The CDR3 consists of 14 residues. The ends were cut back, 2 bases at V and 2 bases at J, with 8 bases in the middle. CDR1 MDHEN and CDR2 SYDVKM come from the germline V gene. CDR3 residues: CASSLNLDTDTQYF. CDR3 DNA: TGTGCCAGCAGTTTAAACCTAGACACAGATACGCAGTATTTT.

The V call is TRBV28, the J call TRBJ2-7; TRBD1 might be the D (5 bases). The CDR3 runs to 14 residues. Germline loops: CDR1 MDHEN, CDR2 SYDVKM. The ends were cut back, 1 base at V and 1 base at J, with 8 bases in the middle. CDR3 sequence: CASSLSQGSYEQYV. The CDR3 DNA reads as TGTGCCAGCAGTTTATCCCAGGGATCCTACGAGCAGTACGTC.

The chain recombines TRBV28 with TRBJ1-1, with D uncertain. There are 14 residues in the CDR3. The germline V and J ends were trimmed by 2 bases and 5 bases, with 12 bases remaining between them. CDR1 is MDHEN, CDR2 SYDVKM, per germline. CDR3 nucleotides: TGTGCCAGCAGTTTAACCCGCGTCGGGACTGAAGCTTTCTTT. Translating it yields CASSLTRVGTEAFF.

The chain combines TRBV18 with TRBJ2-1; possible D gene TRBD1, 6 bases. The CDR3 totals 16 residues. Per germline, CDR1 KGHSH and CDR2 LQKENI. V was trimmed by 1 base and J by 4 bases, leaving 14 bases between them. CDR3 DNA: TGTGCCAGCTCACCACGGGTCACAGGGCCATACAATGAGCAGTTCTTC. This gives the protein CASSPRVTGPYNEQFF.

The chain has TRBV12-3 or TRBV12-4 and TRBJ2-3; no definite D call. Trimming stripped 6 bases from V and 1 base from J, with 11 bases between. The CDR3 loop spans 14 amino acids. CDR3 DNA: TGTGCCAGCAGCAGAAATAGGGGCACAGATACGCAGTATTTT. It specifies CASSRNRGTDTQYF.

CDR3 amino acids: CASSFPKGRNTGELFF. The CDR3, as DNA: TGCGCCAGCAGCTTCCCCAAGGGCAGGAACACCGGGGAGCTGTTTTTT. V usage is TRBV5-1 and J usage is TRBJ2-2; no definite D call. Trimming removed 2 bases from V and 1 base from J, with 12 bases in between. CDR1 and CDR2 (germline): SGHRS, YFSETQ. The CDR3 runs 16 residues.

The chain employs TRBV14 and TRBJ2-1; TRBD2 matches at 7 bases. The germline CDR1 and CDR2 sequences are SGHDN and FVKESK. V lost 0 bases and J lost 7; bases outside the gene matches: 9. There are 16 residues in the CDR3. CDR3 coding DNA: TGTGCCAGCAGCCAAGATAAGGCGGGAGTGGGGAATGAGCAGTTCTTC. This sequence encodes CASSQDKAGVGNEQFF.

The J gene is TRBJ2-5, the V gene TRBV3-1; D gene unclear. CDR1 and CDR2 (germline): LGHDT, YNNKEL (reference sequence). This CDR3 is built from 14 residues. Trimming shortened V by 0 bases and J by 5 bases, and 10 bases separated the two germline ends. The CDR3 here is CASSQDWAPETQYF. CDR3 in DNA: TGTGCCAGCAGCCAAGATTGGGCCCCGGAGACCCAGTACTTC.

The chain uses TRBV18 and TRBJ1-3, with a tentative D call TRBD1 (5 bases). Per germline, CDR1 KGHSH and CDR2 LQKENI. The germline V and J ends were trimmed by 3 bases and 0 bases, with 18 bases remaining between them. The CDR3 loop spans 18 amino acids. CDR3 nucleotides: TGTGCCAGCTCACCCAACCCGGGGACCGGGAGCTCTGGAAACACCATATATTTT. It specifies CASSPNPGTGSSGNTIYF.

The chain's CDR3 is CASSLALWTSGSYEQYF. As DNA, the CDR3 is TGTGCCAGCAGCTTAGCCCTATGGACTAGCGGGAGTTACGAGCAGTACTTC. The chain couples TRBV7-2 to TRBJ2-7; 13 bases map to TRBD2. Germline-derived CDR1 and CDR2 are SGHTA and FQGNSA. CDR3 length: 17 residues. The J segment lost 4 bases and the V segment lost 0 bases, leaving 6 bases of the junction unmatched.

The chain is built from TRBV4-2 and TRBJ1-3; maybe TRBD1 (5 bases). CDR1 is LGHNA and CDR2 is YNFKEQ in the germline V gene. V lost 3 bases and J lost 0, with 12 bases in between. This CDR3 region has 16 residues. CDR3: CASSHMGRDSGNTIYF. DNA for the CDR3: TGTGCCAGCAGCCACATGGGACGGGACTCTGGAAACACCATATATTTT.

The chain carries TRBV10-3 and TRBJ1-1; 9 bases are shared with TRBD1. V gave up 7 bases and J gave up 2 bases; unmatched junction bases: 11. The CDR3 length is 16 residues. In germline, CDR1 is ENHRY, CDR2 SYGVKD. CDR3 bases: TGTGCCATCAAGCCGGGACAGGGTGTATCTAACACTGAAGCTTTCTTT. Translation gives CAIKPGQGVSNTEAFF.

The CDR3 region is CASSQDQLIRGGYTF. CDR3 nucleotides: TGCGCCAGCAGCCAAGACCAACTGATACGGGGCGGCTACACCTTC. This chain uses TRBV4-1 with TRBJ1-2; a weak D match, TRBD1 (5 bases). The CDR3 is made up of 15 amino acids. Germline assignment: CDR1 MGHRA and CDR2 YSYEKL. Trimming stripped 0 bases from V and 8 bases from J, with 16 bases between.

The rearrangement links TRBV25-1 to TRBJ1-4; TRBD1 is a possible D gene (5 bases). Trimming took off 3 bases at V and 5 bases at J, with 13 bases between the two ends. The CDR3 runs 15 residues. Germline assignment: CDR1 MGHDK and CDR2 SYGVNS. For the CDR3, the DNA is TGTGCCAGCAGTGATGTGGGCAGGGCCAATGAAAAACTGTTTTTT. This sequence encodes CASSDVGRANEKLFF.

This clonotype was counted only a few times. The rearrangement joins TRBV5-4 to TRBJ2-3; D gene ambiguous. The V gene's germline CDR1 is SGHNT and CDR2 YYREEE (reference sequence). V was pared by 0 bases and J by 0 bases, with 8 bases between. CDR3 length: 15 amino acids. The CDR3 loop is CASSLATLSTDTQYF. Here the CDR3 DNA reads TGTGCCAGCAGCTTGGCCACCCTCAGCACAGATACGCAGTATTTT. The complete variable domain, with remaining parts taken from reference TRBV5-4 and TRBJ2-3, reads ETGVTQSPTHLIKTRGQQVTLRCSSQSGHNTVSWYQQALGQGPQFIFQYYREEENGRGNFPPRFSGLQFPNYSSELNVNALELDDSALYLCASSLATLSTDTQYFGPGTRLTVL.

This clonotype turned up a few times. This chain joins TRBV2 and TRBJ2-7; D is unresolved. The V end was cut by 2 bases, the J end by 4 bases, with 6 bases between. CDR3 length equals 12 residues. Germline lookup yields CDR1 SNHLY and CDR2 FYNNEI. The CDR3 bases are TGTGCCAGCAGTGAATCCCCGTACGAGCAGTACTTC. Its translation: CASSESPYEQYF.

This clonotype is a singleton in its sample. The CDR3: CASSKGAEAGELFF. The CDR3 DNA sequence: TGTGCCAGTTCGAAGGGGGCCGAGGCCGGGGAGCTGTTTTTT. The V call is TRBV6-1, the J call TRBJ2-2, with 7 positions matching TRBD1. CDR3 size: 14 residues. Per the germline V gene, CDR1 is MNHNS and CDR2 is SASEGT. J was trimmed by 6 bases and V by 9 bases; bases with no gene match: 10.

The CDR3 DNA sequence: TGTGCCAGCAGCTTAATTGGGACCTTGAACACTGAAGCTTTCTTT. It translates to CASSLIGTLNTEAFF. The chain couples TRBV7-3 to TRBJ1-1; perhaps TRBD1 as D (5 bases). CDR3 length: 15 residues. Germline V gene data show CDR1 as SGHTA and CDR2 as FQGTGA. V lost 1 base and J 0 bases, leaving 9 bases between the germline ends.

The genes are TRBV2 and TRBJ1-3; D gene unclear. CDR1 and CDR2 from the germline V gene are SNHLY and FYNNEI. The CDR3 is 12 residues long. V shed 7 bases and J shed 12 bases, with 16 bases lying between them. This CDR3 is CASNIGGLGIYF. The CDR3 nucleotides read TGTGCCAGCAACATAGGAGGGTTAGGCATATATTTT.

This clonotype was recorded a few times. This sequence joins TRBV29-1 and TRBJ1-1; no clear D. Germline CDR1 SQVTM, CDR2 ANQGSEA. V dropped 7 bases and J dropped 2 bases, with 14 bases sitting between them. This CDR3 spans 13 amino acids. As DNA, the CDR3 is TGCAGCGGACAATACAAAACTAACACTGAAGCTTTCTTT. Residues: CSGQYKTNTEAFF.

The sample holds a few counts of this clonotype. The chain uses TRBV28 and TRBJ2-3; TRBD1 or TRBD2 may be the D gene (5 bases each). V gave up 5 bases and J gave up 0 bases, with 15 bases separating them. The CDR3 has 16 residues. Germline CDR1 reads MDHEN; CDR2 reads SYDVKM. The CDR3: CASSPVGTTSTDTQYF. DNA for the CDR3: TGTGCCAGCAGTCCCGTGGGGACCACTAGCACAGATACGCAGTATTTT. The variable domain in full, with the rest retrieved from reference TRBV28 and TRBJ2-3, is DVKVTQSSRYLVKRTGEKVFLECVQDMDHENMFWYRQDPGLGLRLIYFSYDVKMKEKGDIPEGYSVSREKKERFSLILESASTNQTSMYLCASSPVGTTSTDTQYFGPGTRLTVL.

This clonotype appeared a few times. This chain joins TRBV11-3 and TRBJ2-3; D call uncertain. Trimming removed 3 bases at V and 10 bases at J, with 11 bases between. Germline V lookup: CDR1 SGHNT, CDR2 YENEEA. The CDR3 sequence is 12 residues long. In DNA form, the CDR3 reads TGTGCCAGCAGCTTTACCCCCGGCGCGCAGTATTTT. Amino acid sequence: CASSFTPGAQYF.

The chain couples TRBV13 to TRBJ2-5; D is uncertain. The V end lost 7 bases, the J end lost 1 base, and 4 bases lay between the germline ends. Germline V gives CDR1 PRHDT, CDR2 FYEKMQ (reference sequence). The CDR3 is 11 residues long. CDR3 DNA sequence: TGTGCCAGCAAGCTCCAAGAGACCCAGTACTTC. Encoded protein: CASKLQETQYF. Full variable domain (rest looked up from reference TRBV13 and TRBJ2-5): AAGVIQSPRHLIKEKRETATLKCYPIPRHDTVYWYQQGPGQDPQFLISFYEKMQSDKGSIPDRFSAQQFSDYHSELNMSSLELGDSALYFCASKLQETQYFGPGTRLLVL.